This T cell receptor (beta chain) comes out of a study of human T cells and chemical hapten exposure. MiXCR was run by TCRdb on the RACE reads, yielding one entry per CDR3 protein. The sample contains approximately 370,000 distinct CDR3 sequences, roughly 6% of which appear only once. Germline V gene sequence: CDR1 MDHEN, CDR2 SYDVKM. The CDR3 totals 12 residues. At least ten counts were recorded for this clonotype. At one end, the junction sequence differs from germline, possibly due to a read error. Time point in this sample: pre-sensitization, week 0. Regarding treatment: therapeutic diphenylcyclopropenone sensitization with weekly scalp DPC.

The source was whole blood, collected in connection with sensitization to the hapten diphenylcyclopropenone (DPC). The rearrangement uses TRBV28 and TRBJ1-1; D is undetermined. The TCR was taken from a woman under 30 with alopecia areata. Some clones in this sample may be carry-over from other donors' samples. CDR3 in amino acids: CASRFQNTEAFF. The CDR3 DNA sequence: TGTGCCAGCCGTTTTCAGAACACTGAAGCTTTCTTT.